This T cell receptor beta chain emerged from a study of blood T cell repertoires in COVID-19. In the original processing: The assay estimated nucleated cells by amplifying reference gene primers. This table comes from immunoSEQ multiplex PCR, and its TCRdb copy is limited to in-frame clones, with some not included. Clone size and the V and J calls come from that table; the DNA yielded D and trimming. The sample has 55,000 to 75,000 clones, roughly 81% seen once. This clone was seen a few times. Trimming removed 1 base at V and 0 bases at J, with 10 bases between. This CDR3 spans 15 amino acids. Germline assignment: CDR1 SGHTA and CDR2 FQGNSA.

The rearrangement links TRBV7-2 to TRBJ2-7; possibly TRBD2 for D (5 bases). Source material: peripheral blood. This clonotype was sampled from a human donor in a cohort sampled during active COVID-19. CDR3 DNA sequence: TGTGCCAGCAGCTTAGAAACGGGAAGCTCCTACGAGCAGTACTTC. It translates to CASSLETGSSYEQYF.